These 5 T cell receptor beta chains share one sample of origin, sequenced in a study of cytomegalovirus exposure and HLA in healthy donors. 13 Jbeta primers and 60 Vbeta primers were used for the PCR. The method was immunoSEQ multiplex PCR; TCRdb's version includes in-frame clones alone and lacks a portion of them. This repertoire shows 140,000 to 150,000 clones, roughly 72% found once; its top ten account for approximately 2%. The sequencing sample was made of PBMCs. The receptors were gathered from a man between 40 and 49 years old in good health and CMV-seronegative.

V usage is TRBV7-8 and J usage is TRBJ2-5; D uncertain. The J call is doubtful: the DNA matches TRBJ2-7 better. CDR1 SGHVS and CDR2 FQNEAQ come from the germline V gene. The CDR3 totals 11 residues. The CDR3 bases are TGTGCCAGCAGCTTCTCCTACGAGCAGTACTTC. Translated: CASSFSYEQYF.

This clone has a handful of counts. The chain employs TRBV30 and TRBJ2-7; a weak D match, TRBD2 (6 bases). CDR1 and CDR2 from the germline V gene are GTSNPN and SVGIG (reference sequence). The CDR3 is 14 amino acids. V lost 0 bases and J lost 1, with 10 bases in between. This chain's CDR3 is CAWSVMGLSYEQYF. CDR3 DNA: TGTGCCTGGAGTGTAATGGGACTGTCCTACGAGCAGTACTTC.

The chain joins TRBV4-1 to TRBJ1-3; maybe TRBD1 (5 bases). The CDR3 sequence is 14 residues long. Per the germline V gene, CDR1 is MGHRA and CDR2 is YSYEKL. Trimming left V 2 bases short and J 7 bases short, with 12 bases between. The CDR3: CASSQRSGMNTIYF. The CDR3 DNA sequence: TGCGCCAGCAGCCAACGTTCAGGGATGAACACCATATATTTT.

The genes are TRBV6-6 and TRBJ1-2; possibly TRBD1 for D (5 bases). This CDR3 comprises 15 residues. CDR1 and CDR2 (germline): MNHNY, SVGAGI (reference sequence). Trimming left V 6 bases short and J 4 bases short, with 18 bases between. For the CDR3, the DNA is TGTGCCAGCAGCAAGGACGGGAACGGGGGCTATGGCTACACCTTC. Protein product: CASSKDGNGGYGYTF.

The chain is built from TRBV4-3 and TRBJ1-1, with a tentative D call TRBD1 (6 bases). The germline V gene encodes CDR1 LGHNA and CDR2 YSLEER. Trimming left V 3 bases short and J 4 bases short, with 12 bases between. The CDR3 consists of 14 residues. The CDR3 coding sequence is TGCGCCAGCAGCCAGTCAGGGGAAGTCACTGAAGCTTTCTTT. It specifies CASSQSGEVTEAFF.